This TCR beta chain appears in the sequencing data of a study of shared clonotypes between healthy human individuals. Generated by immunoSEQ multiplex PCR, the TCRdb table keeps only in-frame clones and is missing some. The repertoire consists of roughly 490,000 clones, with around 80% occurring once and the leading ten covering more than 10%. Trimming at V came to 0 bases and at J to 0 bases, leaving 2 bases not matched to a gene. The CDR3 sequence is 16 residues long. From germline, CDR1 is SGDLS and CDR2 YYNGEE. The source is a woman between 40 and 55 years old in good health. Some clones in this sample may be carry-over from other donors' samples. Sequencing input: PBMCs. This chain joins TRBV9 and TRBJ2-3; 9 bases fit TRBD2. The CDR3 protein is CASSVGLAESTDTQYF. The DNA for the CDR3 is TGTGCCAGCAGCGTAGGACTAGCGGAAAGCACAGATACGCAGTATTTT. The full variable domain, completed using reference TRBV9 and TRBJ2-3, is DSGVTQTPKHLITATGQRVTLRCSPRSGDLSVYWYQQSLDQGLQFLIQYYNGEERAKGNILERFSAQQFPDLHSELNLSSLELGDSALYFCASSVGLAESTDTQYFGPGTRLTVL.